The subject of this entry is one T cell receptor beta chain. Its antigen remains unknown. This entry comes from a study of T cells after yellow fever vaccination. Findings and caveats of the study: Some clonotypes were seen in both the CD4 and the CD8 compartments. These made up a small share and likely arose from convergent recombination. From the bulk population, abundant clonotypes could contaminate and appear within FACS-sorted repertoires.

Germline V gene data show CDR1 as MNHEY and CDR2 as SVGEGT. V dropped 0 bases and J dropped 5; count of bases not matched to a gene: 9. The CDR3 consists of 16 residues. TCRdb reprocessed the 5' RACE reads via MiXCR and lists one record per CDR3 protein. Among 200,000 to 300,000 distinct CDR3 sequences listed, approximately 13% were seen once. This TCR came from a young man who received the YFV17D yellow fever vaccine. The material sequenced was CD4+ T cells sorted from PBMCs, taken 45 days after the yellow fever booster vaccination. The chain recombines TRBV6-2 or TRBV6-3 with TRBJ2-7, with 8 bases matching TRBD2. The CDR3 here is CASSYSKGGRTHEQYF. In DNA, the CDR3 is TGTGCCAGCAGTTACTCGAAAGGCGGGAGGACCCACGAGCAGTACTTC.